This TCR beta chain comes out of a study of T-cell memory formation after mild COVID-19. Looking at the study overall: TCR clusters mostly belonged to single donors. Points from the study as a whole: Clones that contracted clustered mainly in CM and EM if CD4+ and in EMRA if CD8+.

TCRalpha and TCRbeta libraries used 5'RACE with constant-segment primers and UMIs. Each CDR3 protein is one row after TCRdb ran MiXCR on the 5' RACE reads. The table has around 200,000 distinct CDR3 sequences, around 30% seen once. About this clonotype: Antigen: not known.

The V end lost 6 bases, the J end lost 2 bases, and 14 bases lay between the germline ends. CDR1 and CDR2 (germline): MNHEY, SMNVEV (reference sequence). The CDR3 loop spans 15 amino acids. This receptor was obtained from an adult woman who had mild COVID-19 (a few samples of this study predate the infection). Cell type and time point are not known. V is TRBV27 and J is TRBJ1-5; a possible D gene is TRBD1 (6 bases). Specimen: PBMCs or a T cell subset sorted from them (not recorded which). The CDR3 sequence is CASRIWGHGNQPQHF. Here the CDR3 DNA reads TGTGCCAGCAGAATCTGGGGGCATGGCAATCAGCCCCAGCATTTT.